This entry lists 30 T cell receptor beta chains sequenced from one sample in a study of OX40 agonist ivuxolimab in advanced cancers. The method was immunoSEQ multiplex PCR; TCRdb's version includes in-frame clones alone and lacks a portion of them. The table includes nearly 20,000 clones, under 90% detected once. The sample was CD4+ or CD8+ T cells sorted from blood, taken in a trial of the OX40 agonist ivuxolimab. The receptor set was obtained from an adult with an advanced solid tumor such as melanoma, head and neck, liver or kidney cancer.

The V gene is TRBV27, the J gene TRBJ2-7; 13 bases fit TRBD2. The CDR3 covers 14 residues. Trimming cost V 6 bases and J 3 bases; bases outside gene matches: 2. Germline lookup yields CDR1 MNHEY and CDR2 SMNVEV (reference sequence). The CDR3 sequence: CASSRLAGGYEQYF. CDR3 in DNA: TGTGCCAGCAGCAGACTAGCGGGAGGCTACGAGCAGTACTTC.

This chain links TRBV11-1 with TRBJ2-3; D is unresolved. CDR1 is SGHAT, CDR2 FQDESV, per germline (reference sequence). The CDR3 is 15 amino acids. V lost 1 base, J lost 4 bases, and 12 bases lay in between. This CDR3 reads CASSLEGTPPDTQYF. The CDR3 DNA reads TGTGCCAGCAGCTTAGAAGGAACCCCACCAGATACGCAGTATTTT. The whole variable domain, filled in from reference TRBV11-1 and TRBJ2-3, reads EAEVAQSPRYKITEKSQAVAFWCDPISGHATLYWYRQILGQGPELLVQFQDESVVDDSQLPKDRFSAERLKGVDSTLKIQPAELGDSAMYLCASSLEGTPPDTQYFGPGTRLTVL.

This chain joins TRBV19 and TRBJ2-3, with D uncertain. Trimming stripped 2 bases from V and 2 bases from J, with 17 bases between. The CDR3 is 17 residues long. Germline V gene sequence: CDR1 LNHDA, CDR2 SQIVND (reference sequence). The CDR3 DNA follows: TGTGCCAGTAGTATAATATCCCCGGACCTCACCACAGATACGCAGTATTTT. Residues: CASSIISPDLTTDTQYF.

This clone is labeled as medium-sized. DNA of the CDR3: TGTGCCAGCAGCCTACAATACAGGGACGAAGCTAATCAGCCCCAGCATTTT. Its translation is CASSLQYRDEANQPQHF. The rearrangement joins TRBV5-6 to TRBJ1-5; D possibly corresponds to TRBD1 (6 bases). Trimming took off 4 bases at V and 4 bases at J, with 21 bases between the two ends. From germline, CDR1 is SGHDT and CDR2 YYEEEE. CDR3 length: 17 residues.

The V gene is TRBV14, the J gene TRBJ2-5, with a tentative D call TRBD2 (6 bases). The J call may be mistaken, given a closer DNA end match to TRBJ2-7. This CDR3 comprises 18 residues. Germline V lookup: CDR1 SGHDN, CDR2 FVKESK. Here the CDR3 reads CASSHLGLPSRSSYEQYF. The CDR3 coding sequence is TGTGCCAGCAGCCACCTCGGACTACCCTCCAGGAGCTCCTACGAGCAGTACTTC.

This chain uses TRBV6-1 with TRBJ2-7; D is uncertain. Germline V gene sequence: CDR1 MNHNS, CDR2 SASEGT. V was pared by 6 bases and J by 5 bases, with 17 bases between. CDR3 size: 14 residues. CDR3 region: CASRPWAKEDEQYF. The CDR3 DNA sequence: TGTGCCAGCAGACCCTGGGCCAAAGAGGACGAGCAGTACTTC.

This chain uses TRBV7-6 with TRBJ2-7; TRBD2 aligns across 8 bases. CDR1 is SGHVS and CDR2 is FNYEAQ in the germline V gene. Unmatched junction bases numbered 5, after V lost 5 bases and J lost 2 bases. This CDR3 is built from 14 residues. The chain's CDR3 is CASSARGGTYEQYF. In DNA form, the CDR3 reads TGTGCCAGCAGCGCCCGCGGGGGGACCTACGAGCAGTACTTC.

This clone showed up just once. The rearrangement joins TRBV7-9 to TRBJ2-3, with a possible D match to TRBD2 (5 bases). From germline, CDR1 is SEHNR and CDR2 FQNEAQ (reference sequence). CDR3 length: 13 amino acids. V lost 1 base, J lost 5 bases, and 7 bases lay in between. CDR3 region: CASSLDAGDTQYF. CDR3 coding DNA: TGTGCCAGCAGCTTAGATGCGGGAGATACGCAGTATTTT.

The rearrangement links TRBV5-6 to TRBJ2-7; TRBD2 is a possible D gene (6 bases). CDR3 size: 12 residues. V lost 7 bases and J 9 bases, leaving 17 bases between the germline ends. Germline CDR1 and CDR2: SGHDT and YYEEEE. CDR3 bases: TGTGCCAGCGAACGGTTCGGGGGTGGGCAGTACTTC. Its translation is CASERFGGGQYF.

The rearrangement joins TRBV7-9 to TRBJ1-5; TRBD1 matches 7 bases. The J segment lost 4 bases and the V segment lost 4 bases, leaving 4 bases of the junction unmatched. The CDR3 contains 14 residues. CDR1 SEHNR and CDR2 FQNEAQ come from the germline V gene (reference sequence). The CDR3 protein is CASSSRGQNQPQHF. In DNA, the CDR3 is TGTGCCAGCAGCTCCCGGGGACAGAATCAGCCCCAGCATTTT.

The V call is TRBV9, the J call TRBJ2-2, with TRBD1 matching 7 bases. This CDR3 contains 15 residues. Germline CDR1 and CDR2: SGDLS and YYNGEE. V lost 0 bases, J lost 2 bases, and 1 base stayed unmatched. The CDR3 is CASSVDRGNTGELFF. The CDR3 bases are TGTGCCAGCAGCGTAGACAGGGGAAACACCGGGGAGCTGTTTTTT.

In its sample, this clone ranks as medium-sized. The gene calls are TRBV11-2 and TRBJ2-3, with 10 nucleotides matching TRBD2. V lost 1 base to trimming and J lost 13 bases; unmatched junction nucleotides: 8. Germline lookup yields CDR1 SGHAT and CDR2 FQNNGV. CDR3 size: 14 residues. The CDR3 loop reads CASSLGGGLAFKYF. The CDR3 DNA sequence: TGTGCCAGCAGCTTAGGGGGGGGACTAGCGTTCAAGTATTTT.

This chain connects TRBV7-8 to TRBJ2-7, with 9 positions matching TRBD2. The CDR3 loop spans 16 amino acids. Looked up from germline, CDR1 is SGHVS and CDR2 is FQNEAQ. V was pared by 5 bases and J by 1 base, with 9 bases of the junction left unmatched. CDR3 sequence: CASSLGLALTSYEQYF. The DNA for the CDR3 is TGTGCCAGCAGCCTCGGACTAGCGCTGACATCCTACGAGCAGTACTTC.

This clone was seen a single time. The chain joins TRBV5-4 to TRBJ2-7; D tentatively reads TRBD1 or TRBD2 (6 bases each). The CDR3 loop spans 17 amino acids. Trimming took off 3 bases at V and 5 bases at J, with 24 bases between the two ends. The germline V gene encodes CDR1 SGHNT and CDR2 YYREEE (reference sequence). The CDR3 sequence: CASSSGLRGVYLNEQYF. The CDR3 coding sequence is TGTGCCAGCAGCTCGGGGCTTAGGGGGGTCTACCTGAACGAGCAGTACTTC.

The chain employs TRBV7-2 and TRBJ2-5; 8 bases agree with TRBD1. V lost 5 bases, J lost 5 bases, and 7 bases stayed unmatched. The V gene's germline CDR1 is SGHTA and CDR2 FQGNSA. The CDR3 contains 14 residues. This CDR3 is CASSAGQGRETQYF. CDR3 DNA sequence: TGTGCCAGCAGCGCCGGACAGGGACGGGAGACCCAGTACTTC. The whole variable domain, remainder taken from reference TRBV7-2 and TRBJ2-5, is GAGVSQSPSNKVTEKGKDVELRCDPISGHTALYWYRQSLGQGLEFLIYFQGNSAPDKSGLPSDRFSAERTGGSVSTLTIQRTQQEDSAVYLCASSAGQGRETQYFGPGTRLLVL.

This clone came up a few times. CDR3 coding DNA: TGTGCCACGCGGACTAGCGGGGACAATGAGCAGTTCTTC. Translating gives CATRTSGDNEQFF. This rearrangement joins TRBV28 to TRBJ2-1; 12 bases agree with TRBD2. J lost 5 bases, V lost 10 bases, and 3 bases had no gene match. The V gene's germline CDR1 is MDHEN and CDR2 SYDVKM. The CDR3 has 13 residues.

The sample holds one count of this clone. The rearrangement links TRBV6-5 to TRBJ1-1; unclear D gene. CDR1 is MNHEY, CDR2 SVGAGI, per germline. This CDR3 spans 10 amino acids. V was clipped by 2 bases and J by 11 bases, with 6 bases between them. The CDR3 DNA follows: TGTGCCAGCAGTTACACTTGGGCTTTCTTT. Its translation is CASSYTWAFF.

CDR3 coding DNA: TGTGCCAGCAGCTTAGAGGTCCCCTTATCCTACAATGAGCAGTTCTTC. Translating it yields CASSLEVPLSYNEQFF. The V call is TRBV7-6, the J call TRBJ2-1; D unclear. The CDR3 is 16 residues long. V gave up 1 base and J gave up 1 base, with 11 bases separating them. The germline gives CDR1 SGHVS, CDR2 FNYEAQ.

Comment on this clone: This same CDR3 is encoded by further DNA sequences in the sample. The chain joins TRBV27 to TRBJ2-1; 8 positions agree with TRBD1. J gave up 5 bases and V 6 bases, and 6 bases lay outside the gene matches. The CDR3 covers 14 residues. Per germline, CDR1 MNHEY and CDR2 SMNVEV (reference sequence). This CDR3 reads CASRGQGTHNEQFF. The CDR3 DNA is TGTGCCAGCAGAGGACAGGGAACACACAATGAGCAGTTCTTC.

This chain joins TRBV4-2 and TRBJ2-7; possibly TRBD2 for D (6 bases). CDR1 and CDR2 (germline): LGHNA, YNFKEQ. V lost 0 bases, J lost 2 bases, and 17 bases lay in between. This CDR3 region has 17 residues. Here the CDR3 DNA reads TGTGCCAGCAGCCAAGATCTCTTGTGGGAGGAGGCCTACGAGCAGTACTTC. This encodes CASSQDLLWEEAYEQYF.

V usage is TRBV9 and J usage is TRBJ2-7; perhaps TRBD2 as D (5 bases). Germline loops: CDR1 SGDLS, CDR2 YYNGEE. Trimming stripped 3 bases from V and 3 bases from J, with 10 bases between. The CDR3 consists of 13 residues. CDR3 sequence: CASSGGSFYEQYF. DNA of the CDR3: TGTGCCAGCAGCGGCGGGTCATTCTACGAGCAGTACTTC. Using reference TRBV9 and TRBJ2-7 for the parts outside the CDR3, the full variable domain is DSGVTQTPKHLITATGQRVTLRCSPRSGDLSVYWYQQSLDQGLQFLIQYYNGEERAKGNILERFSAQQFPDLHSELNLSSLELGDSALYFCASSGGSFYEQYFGPGTRLTVT.

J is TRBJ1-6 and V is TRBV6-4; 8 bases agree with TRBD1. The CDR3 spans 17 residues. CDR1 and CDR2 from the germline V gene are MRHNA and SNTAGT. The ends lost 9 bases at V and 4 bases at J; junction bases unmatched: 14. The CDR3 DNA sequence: TGTGCCAGGCTGACAGGGGACCATGTTTTTTATAATTCACCCCTCCACTTT. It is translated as CARLTGDHVFYNSPLHF.

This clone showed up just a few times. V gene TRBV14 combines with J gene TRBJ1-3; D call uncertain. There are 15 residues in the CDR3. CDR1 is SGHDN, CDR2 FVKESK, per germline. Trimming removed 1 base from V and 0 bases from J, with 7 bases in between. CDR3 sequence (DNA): TGTGCCAGCAGCCAAGCATGGTCCTCTGGAAACACCATATATTTT. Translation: CASSQAWSSGNTIYF.

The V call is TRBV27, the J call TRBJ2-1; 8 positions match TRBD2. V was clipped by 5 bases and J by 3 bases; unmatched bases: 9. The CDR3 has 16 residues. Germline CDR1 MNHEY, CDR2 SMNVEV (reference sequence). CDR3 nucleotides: TGTGCCAGCAGTCCACCGGGGGGGGCCGTCTACAATGAGCAGTTCTTC. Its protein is CASSPPGGAVYNEQFF.

CDR3: CASHKSGTAGELFF. The CDR3 bases are TGTGCCAGCCACAAGAGCGGGACAGCCGGGGAGCTGTTTTTT. The chain carries TRBV6-6 and TRBJ2-2; TRBD1 or TRBD2 may be the D gene (7 bases each). The CDR3 sequence is 14 residues long. V lost 8 bases and J 6 bases, leaving 16 bases between the germline ends. CDR1 and CDR2 from the germline V gene are MNHNY and SVGAGI (reference sequence).

CDR3 nucleotides: TGTGCCAGCAGTTACAGGGAGAGCTACGAGCAGTACTTC. It translates to CASSYRESYEQYF. The V and J genes are TRBV6-5 and TRBJ2-7, with D maybe TRBD2 (5 bases). V was cut by 2 bases and J by 3 bases, with 8 bases left in between. CDR1 MNHEY and CDR2 SVGAGI come from the germline V gene. There are 13 residues in the CDR3.

CDR3 nucleotides: TGTGCCAGCAGCTCACTAGCGTCCTCCTACAATGAGCAGTTCTTC. Protein sequence: CASSSLASSYNEQFF. V and J are TRBV5-5 and TRBJ2-1; 7 nucleotides align to TRBD2. The ends lost 3 bases at V and 0 bases at J; junction bases unmatched: 3. The CDR3 is made up of 15 amino acids. Germline V lookup: CDR1 SGHKS, CDR2 YYEKEE (reference sequence).

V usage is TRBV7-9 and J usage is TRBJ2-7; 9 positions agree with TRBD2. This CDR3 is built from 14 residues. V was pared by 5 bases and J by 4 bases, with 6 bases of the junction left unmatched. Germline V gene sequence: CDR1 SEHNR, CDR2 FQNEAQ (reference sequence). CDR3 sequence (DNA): TGTGCCAGCAGCAATAGCGGGAGTCTGTACGAGCAGTACTTC. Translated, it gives CASSNSGSLYEQYF.

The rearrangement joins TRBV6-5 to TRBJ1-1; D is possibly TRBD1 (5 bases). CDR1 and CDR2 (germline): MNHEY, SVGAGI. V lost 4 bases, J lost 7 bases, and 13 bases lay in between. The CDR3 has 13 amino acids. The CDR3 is CASSLGVAGEAFF. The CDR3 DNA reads TGTGCCAGCAGTTTAGGGGTCGCGGGTGAAGCTTTCTTT.

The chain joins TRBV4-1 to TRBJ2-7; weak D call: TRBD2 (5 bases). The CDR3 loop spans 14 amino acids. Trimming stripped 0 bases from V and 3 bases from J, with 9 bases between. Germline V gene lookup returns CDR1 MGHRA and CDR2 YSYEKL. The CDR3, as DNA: TGCGCCAGCAGCCAAGAAGGAGGCCTCTACGAGCAGTACTTC. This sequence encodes CASSQEGGLYEQYF.